The rows below give T cell receptor beta chains drawn from one sample of a study of cytotoxic CD8 clonotypes in ibrutinib-treated CLL. Profiling relied on immunoSEQ multiplex PCR, and the TCRdb table lists in-frame clones only, not all of them. This sample has about 300,000 clones, with 60% to 80% found just once. Sequences were derived from PBMCs, sampled at disease progression, from a patient treated with ibrutinib. Receptor source: a human donor with chronic lymphocytic leukemia. Each CDR3 is given with its conserved first and last residue. D genes are given only for firm matches. Some rows have no size entry. The others give once, few or many, or a class for an expanded clone.

cdr3_aa cdr3_nt v_call clone_size d_call j_call
CASSQSGVLSYEQYF TGTGCCAGCAGCCAAAGCGGGGTGCTCTCCTACGAGCAGTACTTC TRBV13 - TRBD2 TRBJ2-7
CASSFVQGAGELFF TGTGCCAGCAGCTTCGTACAGGGAGCCGGGGAGCTGTTTTTT TRBV7-8 - - TRBJ2-2
CASSQVTSGSYEQYF TGCGCCAGCAGCCAAGTTACTAGCGGTTCCTACGAGCAGTACTTC TRBV4-1 - TRBD2 TRBJ2-7
CASSPHASGKAYNEQFF TGTGCCAGCTCACCACATGCTAGCGGGAAGGCCTACAATGAGCAGTTCTTC TRBV18 - TRBD2 TRBJ2-1
CASSLGRGHLWDTEAFF TGTGCCAGCAGCTTAGGCAGGGGGCACTTGTGGGACACTGAAGCTTTCTTT TRBV11-2 - TRBD1 TRBJ1-1
CAITPTAVNTEAFF TGTGCCATCACTCCGACAGCGGTGAACACTGAAGCTTTCTTT TRBV10-3 - - TRBJ1-1
CASSYIAGNTEAFF TGTGCCAGCAGTTACATTGCGGGGAACACTGAAGCTTTCTTT TRBV6-5 - - TRBJ1-1
CASPGSNNEQFF TGTGCCAGCCCTGGGTCGAACAATGAGCAGTTCTTC TRBV7-9 once - TRBJ2-1
CASSLVSNEQFF TGTGCCAGCAGCTTAGTGAGCAATGAGCAGTTCTTC TRBV7-8 medium-sized - TRBJ2-1
CASSEARGAKNIQYF TGTGCCAGCAGTGAAGCCAGGGGGGCCAAAAACATTCAGTACTTC TRBV25-1 once TRBD1 TRBJ2-4
CATSSRREETQYF TGTGCCACCAGCAGTCGCCGCGAAGAGACCCAGTACTTC TRBV15 - - TRBJ2-5
CASSLGPEYGYTF TGTGCCAGCAGCCTGGGACCGGAGTATGGCTACACCTTC TRBV6-4 - - TRBJ1-2
CASQNGGSNQPQHF TGTGCCAGTCAGAACGGCGGTAGCAATCAGCCCCAGCATTTT TRBV2 many - TRBJ1-5
CATSRGRQTLYEQYF TGTGCCACCAGCAGAGGTAGGCAAACCCTCTACGAGCAGTACTTC TRBV15 - - TRBJ2-7
CASSVNRGRVTEAFF TGTGCCAGCAGCGTAAATAGGGGGCGTGTCACTGAAGCTTTCTTT TRBV9 few TRBD1 TRBJ1-1
CASSVGGDSEKLFF TGTGCCAGCAGCGTAGGTGGGGATTCGGAAAAACTGTTTTTT TRBV9 - - TRBJ1-4
CASGRTYGTVGWVEQYF TGTGCCAGCGGAAGGACTTACGGGACAGTTGGATGGGTCGAGCAGTACTTC TRBV28 - TRBD1 TRBJ2-7